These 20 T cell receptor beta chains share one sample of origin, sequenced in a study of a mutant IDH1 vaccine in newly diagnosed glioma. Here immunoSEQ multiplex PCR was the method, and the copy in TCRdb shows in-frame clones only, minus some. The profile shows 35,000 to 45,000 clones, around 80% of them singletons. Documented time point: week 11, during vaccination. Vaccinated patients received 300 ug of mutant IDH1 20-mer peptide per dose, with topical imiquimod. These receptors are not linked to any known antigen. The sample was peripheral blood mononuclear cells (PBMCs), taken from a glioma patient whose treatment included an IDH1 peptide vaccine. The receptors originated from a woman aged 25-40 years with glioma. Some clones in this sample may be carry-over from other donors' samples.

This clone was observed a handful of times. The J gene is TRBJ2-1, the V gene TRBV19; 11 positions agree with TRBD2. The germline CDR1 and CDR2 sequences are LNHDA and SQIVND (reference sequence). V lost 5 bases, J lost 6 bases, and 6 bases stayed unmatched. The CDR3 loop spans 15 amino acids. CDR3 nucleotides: TGTGCCAGTAGTCTTACTAGCGGGAGTTTCAATGAGCAGTTCTTC. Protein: CASSLTSGSFNEQFF.

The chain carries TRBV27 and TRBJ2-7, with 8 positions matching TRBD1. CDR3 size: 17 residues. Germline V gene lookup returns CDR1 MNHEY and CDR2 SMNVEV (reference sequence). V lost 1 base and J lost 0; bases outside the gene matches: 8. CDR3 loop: CASSLLSDRVSSYEQYF. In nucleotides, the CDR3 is TGTGCCAGCAGTTTATTATCGGACAGGGTGTCCTCCTACGAGCAGTACTTC.

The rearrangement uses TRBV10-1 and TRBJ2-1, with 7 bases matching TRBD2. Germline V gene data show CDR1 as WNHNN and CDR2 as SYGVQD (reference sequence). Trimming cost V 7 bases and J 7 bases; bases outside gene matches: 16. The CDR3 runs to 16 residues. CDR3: CASILNRNGRRNEQFF. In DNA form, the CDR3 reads TGCGCCAGCATTTTGAATCGGAACGGGAGGAGGAATGAGCAGTTCTTC.

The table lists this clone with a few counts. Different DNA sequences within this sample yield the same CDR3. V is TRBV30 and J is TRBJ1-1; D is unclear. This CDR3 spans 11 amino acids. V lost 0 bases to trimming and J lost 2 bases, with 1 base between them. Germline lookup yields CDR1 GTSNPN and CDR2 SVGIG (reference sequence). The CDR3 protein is CAWSVNTEAFF. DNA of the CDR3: TGTGCCTGGAGTGTAAACACTGAAGCTTTCTTT.

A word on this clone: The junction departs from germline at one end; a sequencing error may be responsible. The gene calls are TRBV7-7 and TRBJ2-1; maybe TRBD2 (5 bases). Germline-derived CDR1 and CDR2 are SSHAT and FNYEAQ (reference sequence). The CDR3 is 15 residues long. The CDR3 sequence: CASSLGADSYNEQFF. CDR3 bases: TGTGCTAGCAGCTTAGGAGCGGACTCCTACAATGAGCAGTTCTTC.

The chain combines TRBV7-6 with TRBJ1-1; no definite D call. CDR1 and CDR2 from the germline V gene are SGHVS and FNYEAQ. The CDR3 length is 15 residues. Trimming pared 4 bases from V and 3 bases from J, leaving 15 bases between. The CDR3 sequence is CASSSTWGSDTEAFF. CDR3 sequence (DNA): TGTGCCAGCAGCTCGACTTGGGGTTCGGACACTGAAGCTTTCTTT.

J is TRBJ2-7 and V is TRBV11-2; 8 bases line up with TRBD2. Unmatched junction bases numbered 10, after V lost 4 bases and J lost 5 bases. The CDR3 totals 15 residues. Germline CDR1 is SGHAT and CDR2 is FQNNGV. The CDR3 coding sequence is TGTGCCAGCAGCTCCCTTAGCGGGATATTGGACGAGCAGTACTTC. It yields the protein CASSSLSGILDEQYF.

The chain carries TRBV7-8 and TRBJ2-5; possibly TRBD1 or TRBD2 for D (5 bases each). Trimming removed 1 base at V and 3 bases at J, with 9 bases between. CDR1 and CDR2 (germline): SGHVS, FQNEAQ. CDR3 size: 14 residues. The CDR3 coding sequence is TGTGCCAGCAGCTTAGGGGGGTGGGAAGAGACCCAGTACTTC. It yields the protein CASSLGGWEETQYF.

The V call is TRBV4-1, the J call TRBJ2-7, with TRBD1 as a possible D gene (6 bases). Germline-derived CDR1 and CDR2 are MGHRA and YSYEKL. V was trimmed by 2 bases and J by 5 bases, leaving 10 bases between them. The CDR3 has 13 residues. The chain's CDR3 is CASSQTGSDEQYF. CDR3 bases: TGCGCCAGCAGCCAAACAGGGAGCGACGAGCAGTACTTC.

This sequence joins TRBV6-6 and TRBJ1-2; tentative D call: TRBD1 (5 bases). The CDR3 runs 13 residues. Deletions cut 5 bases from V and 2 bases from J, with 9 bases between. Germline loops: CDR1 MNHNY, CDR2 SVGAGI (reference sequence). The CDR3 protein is CASSETANYGYTF. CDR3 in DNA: TGTGCCAGCAGTGAGACAGCCAACTATGGCTACACCTTC.

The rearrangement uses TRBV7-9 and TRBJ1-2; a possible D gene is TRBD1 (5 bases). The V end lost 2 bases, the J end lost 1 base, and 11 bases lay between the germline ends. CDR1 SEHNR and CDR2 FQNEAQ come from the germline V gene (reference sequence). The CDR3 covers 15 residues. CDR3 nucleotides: TGTGCCAGCAGCTTACTAGGACAACTTAACTATGGCTACACCTTC. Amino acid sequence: CASSLLGQLNYGYTF.

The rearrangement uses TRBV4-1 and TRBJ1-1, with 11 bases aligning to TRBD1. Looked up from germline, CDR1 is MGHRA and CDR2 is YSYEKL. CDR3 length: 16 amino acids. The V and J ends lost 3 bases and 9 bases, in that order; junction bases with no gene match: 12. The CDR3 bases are TGCGCCAGCAGCCAGGGGGGGACAGGGGGAGTCGGGCAAGCTTTCTTT. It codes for CASSQGGTGGVGQAFF.

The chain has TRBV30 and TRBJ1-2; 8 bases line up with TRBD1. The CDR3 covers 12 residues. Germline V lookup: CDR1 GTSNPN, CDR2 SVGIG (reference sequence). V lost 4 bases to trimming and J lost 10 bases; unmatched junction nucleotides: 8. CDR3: CAWTHFRGHYTF. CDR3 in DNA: TGTGCCTGGACACATTTCAGGGGGCACTACACCTTC.

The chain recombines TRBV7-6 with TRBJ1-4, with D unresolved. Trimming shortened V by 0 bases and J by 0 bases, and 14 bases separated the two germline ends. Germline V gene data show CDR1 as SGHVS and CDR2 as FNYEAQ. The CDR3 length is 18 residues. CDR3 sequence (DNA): TGTGCCAGCAGCTTAGCGGTGGCGGGAACTGCAACTAATGAAAAACTGTTTTTT. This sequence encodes CASSLAVAGTATNEKLFF.

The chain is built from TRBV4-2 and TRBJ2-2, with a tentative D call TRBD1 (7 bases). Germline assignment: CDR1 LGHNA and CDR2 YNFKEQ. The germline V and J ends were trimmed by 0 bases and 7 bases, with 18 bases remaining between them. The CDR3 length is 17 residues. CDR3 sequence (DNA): TGTGCCAGCAGCCAAGATGAGGGGGCGGGAATGCACGGGGAGCTGTTTTTT. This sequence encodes CASSQDEGAGMHGELFF.

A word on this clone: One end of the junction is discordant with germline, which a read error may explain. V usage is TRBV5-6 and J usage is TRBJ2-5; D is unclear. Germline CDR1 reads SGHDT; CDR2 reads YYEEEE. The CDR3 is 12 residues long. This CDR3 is CASSLDLTTQYF. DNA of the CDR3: TGTGCCAGCAGTTTGGACCTAACGACCCAGTACTTC.

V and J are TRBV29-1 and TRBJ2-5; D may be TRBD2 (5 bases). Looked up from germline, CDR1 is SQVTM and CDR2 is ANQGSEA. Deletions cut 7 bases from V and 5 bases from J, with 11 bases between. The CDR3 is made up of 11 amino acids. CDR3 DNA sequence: TGCAGCGCCCGGACTTCGGAGACCCAGTACTTC. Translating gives CSARTSETQYF.

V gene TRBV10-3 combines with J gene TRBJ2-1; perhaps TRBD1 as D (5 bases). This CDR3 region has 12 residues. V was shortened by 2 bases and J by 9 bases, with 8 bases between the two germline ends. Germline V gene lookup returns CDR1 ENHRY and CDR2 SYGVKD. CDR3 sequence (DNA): TGTGCCATCAGTGAGGGGGCTGGTGAGCAGTTCTTC. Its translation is CAISEGAGEQFF.

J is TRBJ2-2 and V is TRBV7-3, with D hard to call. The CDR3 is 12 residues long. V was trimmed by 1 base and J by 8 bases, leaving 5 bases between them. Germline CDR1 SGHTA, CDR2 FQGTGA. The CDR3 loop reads CASSLKRGELFF. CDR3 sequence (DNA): TGTGCCAGCAGCTTAAAAAGAGGGGAGCTGTTTTTT.

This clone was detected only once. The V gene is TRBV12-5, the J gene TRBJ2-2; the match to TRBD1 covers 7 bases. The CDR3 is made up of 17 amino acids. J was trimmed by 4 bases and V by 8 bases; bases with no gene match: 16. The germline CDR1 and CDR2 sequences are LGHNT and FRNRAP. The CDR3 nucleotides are TGTGCTAGTCGGACAGGCAAAGAAAGTAGGGGCACCGGGGAGCTGTTTTTT. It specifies CASRTGKESRGTGELFF.